This TCR beta chain derives from a study of blood T cells in healthy people across ages (dated by TCRdb to between 2015 and 2017). Broadly, across the study: In model experiments, template switching captured roughly one uniquely barcoded TCR beta cDNA molecule for every two T cells. The study measured age-related changes in TCR beta repertoire diversity using deep sequencing normalized with unique cDNA molecular identifiers. The donors were split into four age groups: young (average 16 years), middle-aged (around 37), aged (more than 60) and long-lived (under 85). To avoid experimental bias, donors of different ages were distributed randomly across sequencing lanes. The study analyzed two additional independent replicas of 1 million unique cDNA reads from the same blood draw for two donors, one aged 18 to 30 and one aged 80 or older. General findings and caveats noted by the study authors: The long-lived group showed more naive CD4+ T cells, fewer expanded clones and increased TCR diversity than the aged group, suggesting age selection. Observed TCR beta diversity per million T cells fell roughly linearly with age, and a significant reduction was already apparent by age around 36. Total diversity estimates from one million sequenced T cells were considered lower bounds and underestimates. Donor CMV infection status was unknown, potentially confounding age-related changes in expanded clonotypes. Because profiling used bulk unsorted PBMCs, naive and antigen-experienced compartments could not be compared conclusively. Observed TCR beta diversity correlated strongly with the percentage of naive T cells measured by flow cytometry.

The donors were roughly 40 Caucasian individuals from Russia, aged about 6 to 100 years, who were systemically healthy. Each donor gave 8 to 10 milliliters of peripheral blood, collected into EDTA-treated Vacutainer tubes. Ficoll-Paque density-gradient centrifugation was used to isolate PBMCs, with at least 7 million per sample. Trizol reagent was used to extract total RNA from the PBMCs, yielding at least 5 micrograms per sample. For every donor, flow cytometry on a PBMC aliquot measured the percentage of naive CD45RAhigh/CD27high T cells. The germline ends are 15 bases apart after V is trimmed by 6 bases and J by 7 bases. Counted from cysteine to phenylalanine, this CDR3 has 12 amino acids. The read is trimmed to its CDR3 DNA, 36 bases read in frame from base 1. The germline V gene (reference sequence) provides CDR1 DFQATT and CDR2 SNEGSKA. Library preparation used 5' RACE. Sequencing was carried out with an Illumina HiSeq 2500. A second PCR of about 7 to 12 cycles was run with a J-beta primer mix and a sample-barcoded 5' primer. Each TCR beta cDNA molecule received a unique molecular identifier from a template-switch 5' adaptor carrying 12 random nucleotides. Each sample yielded at least 2.5 million CDR3-containing paired-end reads. First-strand cDNA synthesis was performed from all RNA using the Mint cDNA synthesis kit, with priming by a TRBC-specific oligonucleotide. Following uracil-DNA glycosylase treatment, all cDNA underwent a first 18-cycle PCR with the universal primers M1SS and BC2_uni_R. In the original analysis: For normalization, 1 million high-quality reads were randomly selected from each sample, with every read carrying a distinct molecular identifier. Reads with shared molecular identifiers were discarded instead of being binned into consensus sequences. MiTCR, set to a Q25 quality threshold and the strictest error-elimination algorithm, was used for CDR3 identification, clonotype clustering and error correction. A nonparametric unseen species model using Euler transformation provided a lower-bound estimate of total TCR beta diversity. TCRdb cleaned the public reads at Q25 with fastp, built clones with MiXCR and kept in-frame beta chains. Identical CDR3 protein sequences are pooled into one entry, listed with their most common genes and DNA. The V and J calls and clone size come from TCRdb's table, not from the authors' own analysis. Present in this sample are 500,000 to 700,000 distinct CDR3 sequences, 25% to 30% of which were seen just once. Of the sample, approximately 14% falls within the top ten clones.

This clonotype was recorded many times. Its specific antigen is unknown. It has no much larger one-base neighbor in the sample; base qualities were not kept. The sample comprised blood. Here the chain combines TRBV20-1 and TRBJ2-5; no D gene call is confident. The sequence was obtained from a woman of 80 years or more in good health. The DNA sequence follows: TGCAGTGCCCCCGGGTCGCGAGGGACCCAGTACTTC. It encodes CSAPGSRGTQYF.